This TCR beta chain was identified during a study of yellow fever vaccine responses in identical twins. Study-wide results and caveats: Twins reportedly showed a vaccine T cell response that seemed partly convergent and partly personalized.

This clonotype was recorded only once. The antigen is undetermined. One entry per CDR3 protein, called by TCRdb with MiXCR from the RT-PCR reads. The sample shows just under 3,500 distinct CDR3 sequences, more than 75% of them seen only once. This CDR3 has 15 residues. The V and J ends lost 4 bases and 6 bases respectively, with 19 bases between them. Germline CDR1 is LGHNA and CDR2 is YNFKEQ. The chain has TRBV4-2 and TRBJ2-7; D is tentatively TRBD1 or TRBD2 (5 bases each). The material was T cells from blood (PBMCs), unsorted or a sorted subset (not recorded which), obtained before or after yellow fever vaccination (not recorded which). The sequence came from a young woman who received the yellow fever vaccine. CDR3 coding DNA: TGTGCCAGCAGCCCAGATGGGGACGCCCATTTCGAGCAGTACTTC. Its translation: CASSPDGDAHFEQYF.